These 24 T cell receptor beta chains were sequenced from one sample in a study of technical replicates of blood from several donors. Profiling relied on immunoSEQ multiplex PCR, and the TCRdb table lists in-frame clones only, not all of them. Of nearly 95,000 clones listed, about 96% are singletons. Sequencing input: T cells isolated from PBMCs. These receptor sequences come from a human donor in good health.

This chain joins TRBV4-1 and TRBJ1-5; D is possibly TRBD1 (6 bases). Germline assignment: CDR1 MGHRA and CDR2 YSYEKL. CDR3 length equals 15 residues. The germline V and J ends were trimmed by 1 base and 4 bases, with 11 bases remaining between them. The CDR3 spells CASSQGGQPNQPQHF. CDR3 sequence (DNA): TGCGCCAGCAGCCAAGGCGGACAGCCTAATCAGCCCCAGCATTTT.

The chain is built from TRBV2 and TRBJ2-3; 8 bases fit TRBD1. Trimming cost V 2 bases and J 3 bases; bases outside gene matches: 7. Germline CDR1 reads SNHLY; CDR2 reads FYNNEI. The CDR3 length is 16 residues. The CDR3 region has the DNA TGTGCCAGCAGTGAACGGACAGGGTTTTATACAGATACGCAGTATTTT. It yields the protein CASSERTGFYTDTQYF.

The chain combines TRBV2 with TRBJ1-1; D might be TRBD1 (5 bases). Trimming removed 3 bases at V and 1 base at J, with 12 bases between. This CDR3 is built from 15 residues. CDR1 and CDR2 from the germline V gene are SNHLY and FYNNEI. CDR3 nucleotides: TGTGCCAGCAGTGAGTTCGGGGGTAGGAACACTGAAGCTTTCTTT. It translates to CASSEFGGRNTEAFF. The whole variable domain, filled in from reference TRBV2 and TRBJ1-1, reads EPEVTQTPSHQVTQMGQEVILRCVPISNHLYFYWYRQILGQKVEFLVSFYNNEISEKSEIFDDQFSVERPDGSNFTLKIRSTKLEDSAMYFCASSEFGGRNTEAFFGQGTRLTVV.

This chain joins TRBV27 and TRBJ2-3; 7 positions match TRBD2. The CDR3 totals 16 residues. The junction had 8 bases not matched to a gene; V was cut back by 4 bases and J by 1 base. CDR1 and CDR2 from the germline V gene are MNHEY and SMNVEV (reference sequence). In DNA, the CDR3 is TGTGCCAGCAGTTACTCGGAGCGGGACCGCACAGATACGCAGTATTTT. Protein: CASSYSERDRTDTQYF.

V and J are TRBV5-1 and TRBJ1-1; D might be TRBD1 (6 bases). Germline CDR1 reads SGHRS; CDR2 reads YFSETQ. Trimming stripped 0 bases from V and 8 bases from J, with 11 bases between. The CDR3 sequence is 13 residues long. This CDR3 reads CASSLDSGVEAFF. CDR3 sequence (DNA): TGCGCCAGCAGCTTGGACTCAGGGGTCGAAGCTTTCTTT.

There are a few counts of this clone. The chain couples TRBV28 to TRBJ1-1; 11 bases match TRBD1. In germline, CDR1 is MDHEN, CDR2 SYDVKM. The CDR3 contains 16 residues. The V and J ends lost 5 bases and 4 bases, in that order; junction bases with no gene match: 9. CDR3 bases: TGTGCCAGCAGTAAATTGACCGGGACAGGGGGCACTGAAGCTTTCTTT. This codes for CASSKLTGTGGTEAFF.

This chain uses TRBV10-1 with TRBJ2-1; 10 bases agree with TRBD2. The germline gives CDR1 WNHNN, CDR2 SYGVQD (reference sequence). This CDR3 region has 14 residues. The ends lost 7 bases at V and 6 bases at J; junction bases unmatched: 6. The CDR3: CASMGTSESNEQFF. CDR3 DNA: TGCGCCAGCATGGGGACTAGCGAGAGCAATGAGCAGTTCTTC.

DNA for the CDR3: TGTGCCAGCAGCCTCGAGCGCTCCTACAATGAGCAGTTCTTC. Translating gives CASSLERSYNEQFF. The chain combines TRBV25-1 with TRBJ2-1; D not resolved. Germline assignment: CDR1 MGHDK and CDR2 SYGVNS. The CDR3 totals 14 residues. V dropped 6 bases and J dropped 0 bases, with 9 bases sitting between them.

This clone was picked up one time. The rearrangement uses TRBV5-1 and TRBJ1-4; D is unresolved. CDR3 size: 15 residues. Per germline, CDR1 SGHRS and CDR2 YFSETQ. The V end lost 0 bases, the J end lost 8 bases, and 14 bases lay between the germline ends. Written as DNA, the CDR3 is TGCGCCAGCAGCTTGGGTCCGGGGTCGAACGAAAAACTGTTTTTT. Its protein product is CASSLGPGSNEKLFF.

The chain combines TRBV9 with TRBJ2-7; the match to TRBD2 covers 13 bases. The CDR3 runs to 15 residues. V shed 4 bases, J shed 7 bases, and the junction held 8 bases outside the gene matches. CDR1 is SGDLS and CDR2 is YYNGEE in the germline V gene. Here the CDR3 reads CASSNGLAGVWEQYF. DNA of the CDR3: TGTGCCAGCAGCAATGGACTAGCGGGAGTATGGGAGCAGTACTTC. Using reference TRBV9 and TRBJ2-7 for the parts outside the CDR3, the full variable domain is DSGVTQTPKHLITATGQRVTLRCSPRSGDLSVYWYQQSLDQGLQFLIQYYNGEERAKGNILERFSAQQFPDLHSELNLSSLELGDSALYFCASSNGLAGVWEQYFGPGTRLTVT.

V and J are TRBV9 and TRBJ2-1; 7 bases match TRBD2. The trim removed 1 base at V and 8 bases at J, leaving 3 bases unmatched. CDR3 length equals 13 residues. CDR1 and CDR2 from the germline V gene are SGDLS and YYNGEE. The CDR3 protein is CASSVPRGDEQFF. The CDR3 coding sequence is TGTGCCAGCAGCGTACCCCGGGGGGATGAGCAGTTCTTC. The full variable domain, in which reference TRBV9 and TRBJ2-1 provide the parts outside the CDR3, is DSGVTQTPKHLITATGQRVTLRCSPRSGDLSVYWYQQSLDQGLQFLIQYYNGEERAKGNILERFSAQQFPDLHSELNLSSLELGDSALYFCASSVPRGDEQFFGPGTRLTVL.

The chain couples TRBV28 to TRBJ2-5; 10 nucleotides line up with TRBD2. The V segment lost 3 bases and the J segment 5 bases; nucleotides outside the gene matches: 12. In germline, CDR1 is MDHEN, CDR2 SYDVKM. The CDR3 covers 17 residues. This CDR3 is CASSFLAGDRADETQYF. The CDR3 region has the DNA TGTGCCAGCAGTTTCCTAGCGGGAGATCGGGCGGATGAGACCCAGTACTTC.

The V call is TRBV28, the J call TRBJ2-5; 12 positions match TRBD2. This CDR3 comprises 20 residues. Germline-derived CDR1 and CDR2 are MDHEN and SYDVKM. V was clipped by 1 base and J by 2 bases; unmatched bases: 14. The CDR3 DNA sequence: TGTGCCAGCAGTTTATCTAGGACTAGCGGGGCCGGAAACACACAAGAGACCCAGTACTTC. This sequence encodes CASSLSRTSGAGNTQETQYF.

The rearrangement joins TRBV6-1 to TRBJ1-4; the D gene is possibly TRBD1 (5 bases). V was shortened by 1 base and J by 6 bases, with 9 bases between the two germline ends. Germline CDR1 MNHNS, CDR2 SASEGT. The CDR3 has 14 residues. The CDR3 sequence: CASSEGGFYEKLFF. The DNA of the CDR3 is TGTGCCAGCAGTGAAGGGGGCTTTTATGAAAAACTGTTTTTT.

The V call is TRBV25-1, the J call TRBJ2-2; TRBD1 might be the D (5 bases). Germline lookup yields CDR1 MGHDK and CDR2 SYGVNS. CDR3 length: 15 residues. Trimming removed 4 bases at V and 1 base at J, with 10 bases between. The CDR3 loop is CASSGYTGNTGELFF. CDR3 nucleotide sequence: TGTGCCAGCAGTGGTTATACAGGGAACACCGGGGAGCTGTTTTTT.

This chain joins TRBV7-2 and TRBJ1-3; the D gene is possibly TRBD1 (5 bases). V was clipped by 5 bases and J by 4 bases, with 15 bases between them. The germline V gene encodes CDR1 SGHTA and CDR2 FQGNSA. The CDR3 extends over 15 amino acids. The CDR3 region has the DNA TGTGCCAGCAGCCCCTGGGGGGGTAACGGAAACACCATATATTTT. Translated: CASSPWGGNGNTIYF.

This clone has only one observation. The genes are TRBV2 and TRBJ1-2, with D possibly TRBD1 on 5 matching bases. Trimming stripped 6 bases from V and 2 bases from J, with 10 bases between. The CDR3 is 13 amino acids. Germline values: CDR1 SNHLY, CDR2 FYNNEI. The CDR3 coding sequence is TGTGCCAGCAGGGAGGGGAGAAACTATGGCTACACCTTC. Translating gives CASREGRNYGYTF. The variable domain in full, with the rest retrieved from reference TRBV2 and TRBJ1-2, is EPEVTQTPSHQVTQMGQEVILRCVPISNHLYFYWYRQILGQKVEFLVSFYNNEISEKSEIFDDQFSVERPDGSNFTLKIRSTKLEDSAMYFCASREGRNYGYTFGSGTRLTVV.

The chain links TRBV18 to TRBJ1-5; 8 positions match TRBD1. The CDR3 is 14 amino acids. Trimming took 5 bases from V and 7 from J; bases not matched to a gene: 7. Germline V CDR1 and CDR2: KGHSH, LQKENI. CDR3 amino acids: CASSLTGDSQPQHF. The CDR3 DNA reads TGTGCCAGCTCATTGACAGGGGACAGCCAGCCCCAGCATTTT.

The CDR3 reads CATSGELAAKYNEQFF. In nucleotides, the CDR3 is TGTGCCACCAGCGGGGAACTAGCGGCCAAGTACAATGAGCAGTTCTTC. The chain carries TRBV15 and TRBJ2-1; 8 bases match TRBD2. The germline V gene encodes CDR1 LNHNV and CDR2 YYDKDF (reference sequence). The CDR3 extends over 16 amino acids. V lost 5 bases, J lost 4 bases, and 10 bases stayed unmatched.

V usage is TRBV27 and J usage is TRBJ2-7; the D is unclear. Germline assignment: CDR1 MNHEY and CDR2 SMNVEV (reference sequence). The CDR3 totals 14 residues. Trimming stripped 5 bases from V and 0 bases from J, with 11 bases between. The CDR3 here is CASSGVVSSYEQYF. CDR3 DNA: TGTGCCAGCAGTGGTGTAGTGAGCTCCTACGAGCAGTACTTC.

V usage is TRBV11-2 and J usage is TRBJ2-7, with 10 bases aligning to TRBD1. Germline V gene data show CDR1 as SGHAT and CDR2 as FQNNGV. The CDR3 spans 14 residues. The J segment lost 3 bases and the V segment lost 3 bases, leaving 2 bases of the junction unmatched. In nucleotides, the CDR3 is TGTGCCAGCAGCTTCGGGACAGGGGACTACGAGCAGTACTTC. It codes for CASSFGTGDYEQYF.

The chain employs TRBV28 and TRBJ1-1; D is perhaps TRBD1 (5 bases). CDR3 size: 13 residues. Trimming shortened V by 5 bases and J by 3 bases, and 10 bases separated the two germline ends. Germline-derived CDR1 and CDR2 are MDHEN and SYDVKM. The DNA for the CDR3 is TGTGCCAGCAGTGGGGGGGGGTACACTGAAGCTTTCTTT. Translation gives CASSGGGYTEAFF.

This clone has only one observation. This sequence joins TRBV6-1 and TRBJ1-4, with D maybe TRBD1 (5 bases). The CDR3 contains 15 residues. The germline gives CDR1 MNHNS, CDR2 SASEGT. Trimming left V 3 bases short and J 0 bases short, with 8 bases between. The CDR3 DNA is TGTGCCAGCAGTGAGTGGGGGGCAACTAATGAAAAACTGTTTTTT. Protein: CASSEWGATNEKLFF.

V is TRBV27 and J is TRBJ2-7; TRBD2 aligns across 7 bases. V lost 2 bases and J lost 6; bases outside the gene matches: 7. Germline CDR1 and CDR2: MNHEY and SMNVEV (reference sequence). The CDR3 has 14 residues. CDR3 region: CASSLEGGLGEQYF. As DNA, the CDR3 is TGTGCCAGCAGTTTAGAGGGAGGGCTAGGCGAGCAGTACTTC.